The TCR beta chain described here comes from a study of T cell responses to AZD1222 COVID-19 vaccine. This clone came up once. What it binds is not known. The repertoire was sequenced with immunoSEQ multiplex PCR; TCRdb's copy has only in-frame clones and lacks some. This table holds 200,000 to 250,000 clones, about 92% found once. Between the trimmed V and J ends, which lost 2 bases and 11 bases, there was a span of 19 bases. In germline, CDR1 is SGHNT, CDR2 YENEEA. The CDR3 spans 15 residues. Study observations and caveats: AZD1222 recipients seropositive at baseline numbered only 5 to 7. Breadth and depth of Spike-specific TCRs rose after two AZD1222 doses. Close to half of spike-specific TCRs reportedly recognize unmutated variant regions. Clonal diversity was possibly underestimated, and the donors were mostly white British, with more females.

The sequence was obtained from an adult in good health. The chain is built from TRBV11-3 and TRBJ1-5; no definite D call. The sequencing used peripheral blood, collected on day 0 of MenACWY control vaccination. CDR3 loop: CASSLHLASRRAQHF. The CDR3 bases are TGTGCCAGCAGCTTACACCTCGCTTCCAGGAGGGCCCAGCATTTT. Full variable domain (rest looked up from reference TRBV11-3 and TRBJ1-5): EAGVVQSPRYKIIEKKQPVAFWCNPISGHNTLYWYLQNLGQGPELLIRYENEEAVDDSQLPKDRFSAERLKGVDSTLKIQPAELGDSAVYLCASSLHLASRRAQHFGDGTRLSIL.